These 7 T cell receptor beta chains were sequenced from one sample in a study of T cells in Graves' hyperthyroidism and ophthalmopathy. RNA transcripts were the template for amplifying TCR beta CDR3 regions. A set of HTBI primers served as the primers for a first-round RT-PCR of the TCR CDR3. One entry per CDR3 protein results from TCRdb running MiXCR on the multiplex PCR reads. The profile shows about 210,000 distinct CDR3 sequences, roughly 15% of them singletons. Input material: blood. The receptors were gathered from a man between 50 and 59 years old with Graves' hyperthyroidism.

About this clonotype itself: A much larger clonotype is one base distant, so this may be a read error. The rearrangement uses TRBV28 and TRBJ2-4; the match to TRBD2 covers 8 bases. The CDR3 is 13 amino acids. V dropped 5 bases and J dropped 8; count of bases not matched to a gene: 5. Germline V lookup: CDR1 MDHEN, CDR2 SYDVKM. The CDR3 spells CASSTSGKDIQYF. Here the CDR3 DNA reads TGTGCCAGCAGTACTAGCGGAAAAGACATTCAGTACTTC.

The V and J genes are TRBV28 and TRBJ1-2, with TRBD1 matching 8 bases. The trim removed 5 bases at V and 4 bases at J, leaving 6 bases unmatched. This CDR3 has 14 amino acids. CDR1 is MDHEN and CDR2 is SYDVKM in the germline V gene. The CDR3 loop reads CASSPDRGLYGYTF. The CDR3 DNA reads as TGTGCCAGCAGTCCCGACAGGGGCCTCTATGGCTACACCTTC.

This clonotype was counted ten times or more. This chain uses TRBV12-3 or TRBV12-4 with TRBJ1-1; D unclear. This CDR3 region has 13 residues. Trimming stripped 7 bases from V and 1 base from J, with 10 bases between. The CDR3 sequence is CASMEGWNTEAFF. CDR3 nucleotides: TGTGCCAGCATGGAAGGCTGGAACACTGAAGCTTTCTTT.

This clonotype has just one count. Compared with germline, one end of the junction differs, possibly owing to a read error. The rearrangement uses TRBV5-6 and TRBJ2-2; TRBD1 might be the D (6 bases). Germline CDR1 reads SGHDT; CDR2 reads YYEEEE. The length of the CDR3 is 13 residues. The CDR3 nucleotides read TGTACCAGCAGCTTTAGGGACACCGGGGAGCCGTTTTTT. Its translation is CTSSFRDTGEPFF.

The rearrangement links TRBV30 to TRBJ1-3; 9 positions agree with TRBD1. CDR1 is GTSNPN and CDR2 is SVGIG in the germline V gene (reference sequence). The CDR3 length is 14 residues. Germline trimming cut 2 bases from V and 4 bases from J; bases unmatched to any gene: 3. The CDR3 region has the DNA TGTGCCTGGAGTCGGACAGGGGAAGGAAACACCATATATTTT. This translates into CAWSRTGEGNTIYF.

This clonotype appeared a single time. The chain has TRBV5-5 and TRBJ2-5; D is uncertain. V lost 3 bases and J lost 4, with 7 bases in between. Looked up from germline, CDR1 is SGHKS and CDR2 is YYEKEE (reference sequence). The CDR3 has 12 amino acids. The CDR3 nucleotides read TGTGCCAGCAGCTCCCAATTAGAGACCCAGTACTTC. The encoded protein is CASSSQLETQYF. Combining the CDR3 with reference TRBV5-5 and TRBJ2-5 gives the whole variable domain DAGVTQSPTHLIKTRGQQVTLRCSPISGHKSVSWYQQVLGQGPQFIFQYYEKEERGRGNFPDRFSARQFPNYSSELNVNALLLGDSALYLCASSSQLETQYFGPGTRLLVL.

The chain is built from TRBV5-1 and TRBJ2-4; TRBD2 might be the D (7 bases). Trimming cost V 8 bases and J 0 bases, with 15 bases left between them. CDR1 and CDR2 (germline): SGHRS, YFSETQ. This CDR3 comprises 15 residues. This CDR3 is CASGGGGRAKNIQYF. The CDR3 coding sequence is TGCGCCAGTGGTGGGGGGGGCCGAGCCAAAAACATTCAGTACTTC.